One T cell receptor (beta chain) is described in this entry. The record originates from a study of blood T cell repertoires in COVID-19. Study at large: T cells, B-cell-depleted T cells, or PBMCs supplied cDNA or gDNA.

This study enrolled people aged roughly 18 to 100 from under 25 US geographic areas. Donors in Cohort 3 counted as recovered after two negative PCRs, clearance, or symptom resolution. Data came from immunoSEQ multiplex PCR; TCRdb stores just in-frame clones and leaves some out. The sample contains around 300,000 clones, approximately 86% of which appear only once. V shed 4 bases, J shed 5 bases, and the junction held 10 bases outside the gene matches. This CDR3 contains 16 residues. Germline V CDR1 and CDR2: SGHRS, YFSETQ. The chain employs TRBV5-1 and TRBJ1-5; the match to TRBD1 covers 9 bases. Sequences were obtained from PBMCs or T cells enriched from blood (not recorded which). The receptor comes from a woman in her late teens or twenties who had recovered from COVID-19. For the CDR3, the DNA is TGCGCCAGCAGCGAGTCCGGGACAGGGATCGATCAGCCCCAGCATTTT. It encodes CASSESGTGIDQPQHF.